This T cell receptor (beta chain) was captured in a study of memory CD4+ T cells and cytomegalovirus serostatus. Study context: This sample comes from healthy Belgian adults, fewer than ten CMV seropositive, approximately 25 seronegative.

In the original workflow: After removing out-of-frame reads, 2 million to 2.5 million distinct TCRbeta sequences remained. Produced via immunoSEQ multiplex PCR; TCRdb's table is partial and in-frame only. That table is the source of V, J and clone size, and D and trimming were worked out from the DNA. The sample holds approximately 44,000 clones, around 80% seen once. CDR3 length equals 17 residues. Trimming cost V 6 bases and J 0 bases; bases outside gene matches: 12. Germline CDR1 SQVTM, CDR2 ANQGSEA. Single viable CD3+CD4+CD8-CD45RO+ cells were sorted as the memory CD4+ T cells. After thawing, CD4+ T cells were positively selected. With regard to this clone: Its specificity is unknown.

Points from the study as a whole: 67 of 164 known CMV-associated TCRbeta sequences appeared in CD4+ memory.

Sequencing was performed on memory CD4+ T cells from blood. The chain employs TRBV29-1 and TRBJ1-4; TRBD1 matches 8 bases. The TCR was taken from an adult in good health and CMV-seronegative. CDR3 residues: CSVAGTGDFATNEKLFF. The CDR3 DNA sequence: TGCAGCGTGGCCGGGACAGGAGACTTTGCAACTAATGAAAAACTGTTTTTT.